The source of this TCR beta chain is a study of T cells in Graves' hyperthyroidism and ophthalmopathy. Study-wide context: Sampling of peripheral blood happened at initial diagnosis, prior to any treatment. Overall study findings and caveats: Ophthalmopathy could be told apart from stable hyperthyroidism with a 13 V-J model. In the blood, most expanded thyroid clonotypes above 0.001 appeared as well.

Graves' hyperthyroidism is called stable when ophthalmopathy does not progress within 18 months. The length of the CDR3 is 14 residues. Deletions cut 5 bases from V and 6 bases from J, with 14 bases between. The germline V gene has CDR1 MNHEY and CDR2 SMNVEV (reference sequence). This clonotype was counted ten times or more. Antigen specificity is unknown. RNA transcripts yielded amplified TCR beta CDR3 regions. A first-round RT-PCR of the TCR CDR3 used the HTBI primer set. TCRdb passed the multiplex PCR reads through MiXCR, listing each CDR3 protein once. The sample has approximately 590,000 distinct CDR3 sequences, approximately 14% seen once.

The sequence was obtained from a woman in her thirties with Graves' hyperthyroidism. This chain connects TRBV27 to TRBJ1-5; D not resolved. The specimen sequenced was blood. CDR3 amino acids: CASSPTPVGQPQHF. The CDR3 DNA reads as TGTGCCAGCAGTCCCACCCCTGTAGGTCAGCCCCAGCATTTT.